These 10 T cell receptor beta chains originate from one sample sequenced in a study of cytomegalovirus exposure and HLA in healthy donors. The method was immunoSEQ multiplex PCR; TCRdb's version includes in-frame clones alone and lacks a portion of them. The profile shows 85,000 to 120,000 clones, just under 95% of them singletons. Material for sequencing was PBMCs. The source of these receptors is a young woman in good health and CMV-seronegative.

This sequence joins TRBV5-1 and TRBJ2-2; 7 bases line up with TRBD1. There are 13 residues in the CDR3. Germline CDR1 SGHRS, CDR2 YFSETQ. The V and J ends lost 8 bases and 7 bases, in that order; junction bases with no gene match: 8. In DNA form, the CDR3 reads TGCGCCAGTTCGACAGGGAGAGACGGGGAGCTGTTTTTT. It translates to CASSTGRDGELFF.

This sequence joins TRBV13 and TRBJ1-1; TRBD1 might be the D (6 bases). V lost 5 bases to trimming and J lost 0 bases, with 19 bases between them. The CDR3 contains 17 residues. In germline, CDR1 is PRHDT, CDR2 FYEKMQ (reference sequence). CDR3 region: CASSRWVGGQMNTEAFF. The CDR3, as DNA: TGTGCCAGCAGCCGGTGGGTCGGTGGACAGATGAACACTGAAGCTTTCTTT.

This chain links TRBV7-2 with TRBJ2-5, with a weak D call TRBD2 (5 bases). Trimming stripped 5 bases from V and 5 bases from J, with 18 bases between. The CDR3 covers 15 residues. Looked up from germline, CDR1 is SGHTA and CDR2 is FQGNSA. The CDR3 sequence is CASSPPGLPGETQYF. DNA of the CDR3: TGTGCCAGCAGCCCTCCCGGACTGCCAGGCGAGACCCAGTACTTC.

The chain links TRBV7-9 to TRBJ2-7, with TRBD2 identical over 11 bases. CDR1 is SEHNR and CDR2 is FQNEAQ in the germline V gene (reference sequence). The CDR3 runs to 17 residues. The V and J ends lost 5 bases and 6 bases, in that order; junction bases with no gene match: 15. As DNA, the CDR3 is TGTGCCAGCAGCCGGACTAGCGGGCATTTGGGGCGGGGCGAGCAGTACTTC. Amino acid sequence: CASSRTSGHLGRGEQYF. The full variable domain, rest sourced from reference TRBV7-9 and TRBJ2-7, is DTGVSQNPRHKITKRGQNVTFRCDPISEHNRLYWYRQTLGQGPEFLTYFQNEAQLEKSRLLSDRFSAERPKGSFSTLEIQRTEQGDSAMYLCASSRTSGHLGRGEQYFGPGTRLTVT.

The chain carries TRBV27 and TRBJ2-5, with TRBD1 matching 9 bases. The CDR3 sequence is 17 residues long. The J segment lost 0 bases and the V segment lost 0 bases, leaving 5 bases of the junction unmatched. The germline V gene has CDR1 MNHEY and CDR2 SMNVEV (reference sequence). The CDR3 loop is CASSLSLGTGYQETQYF. The CDR3 DNA reads TGTGCCAGCAGTTTATCACTCGGGACAGGGTACCAAGAGACCCAGTACTTC.

The chain recombines TRBV5-8 with TRBJ2-7; D gene ambiguous. The CDR3 runs to 17 residues. Germline CDR1 reads SGHTS; CDR2 reads YDEGEE. The V gene lost 1 base and the J gene lost 0 bases, with 17 bases spanning the gap. CDR3 DNA sequence: TGTGCCAGCAGCTTGCTCTTCCCTGCGAAGAGCTCCTACGAGCAGTACTTC. It yields the protein CASSLLFPAKSSYEQYF.

This chain connects TRBV13 to TRBJ2-4; 7 bases fit TRBD2. The CDR3 loop spans 18 amino acids. Germline-derived CDR1 and CDR2 are PRHDT and FYEKMQ (reference sequence). Trimming cost V 5 bases and J 0 bases; bases outside gene matches: 13. CDR3 sequence (DNA): TGTGCCAGCAGCCCCCGGGGGGAGGTAGCCGAAGCCAAAAACATTCAGTACTTC. This translates into CASSPRGEVAEAKNIQYF. Full variable domain (rest looked up from reference TRBV13 and TRBJ2-4): AAGVIQSPRHLIKEKRETATLKCYPIPRHDTVYWYQQGPGQDPQFLISFYEKMQSDKGSIPDRFSAQQFSDYHSELNMSSLELGDSALYFCASSPRGEVAEAKNIQYFGAGTRLSVL.

This sequence joins TRBV30 and TRBJ1-2, with 7 positions matching TRBD1. Germline assignment: CDR1 GTSNPN and CDR2 SVGIG (reference sequence). The CDR3 sequence is 13 residues long. With 5 bases clipped from V and 3 bases from J, the junction kept 6 bases outside the gene matches. The CDR3 is CAWAGQSDYGYTF. The CDR3 coding sequence is TGTGCCTGGGCGGGACAGTCCGACTATGGCTACACCTTC.

This CDR3 is CASSLVGASGRFNEQFF. CDR3 sequence (DNA): TGTGCCAGCAGCTTAGTCGGGGCCAGCGGGAGATTCAATGAGCAGTTCTTC. This chain joins TRBV7-2 and TRBJ2-1; 8 bases line up with TRBD2. V was pared by 1 base and J by 6 bases, with 11 bases of the junction left unmatched. This CDR3 has 17 amino acids. Germline V lookup: CDR1 SGHTA, CDR2 FQGNSA. Combining the CDR3 with reference TRBV7-2 and TRBJ2-1 gives the whole variable domain GAGVSQSPSNKVTEKGKDVELRCDPISGHTALYWYRQSLGQGLEFLIYFQGNSAPDKSGLPSDRFSAERTGGSVSTLTIQRTQQEDSAVYLCASSLVGASGRFNEQFFGPGTRLTVL.

The J gene is TRBJ2-7, the V gene TRBV5-1; 13 bases are shared with TRBD2. The V gene's germline CDR1 is SGHRS and CDR2 YFSETQ. Trimming took 4 bases from V and 3 from J; bases not matched to a gene: 10. This CDR3 region has 17 residues. CDR3 sequence reads: CASSPGDGLAGVYEQYF. DNA of the CDR3: TGCGCCAGCAGCCCGGGAGACGGACTAGCGGGAGTCTACGAGCAGTACTTC.